This T cell receptor beta chain was observed in a study of T-cell reconstitution after alpha-beta-depleted transplantation in children. A TCRbeta library incorporating unique molecular identifiers was prepared. Using its own MiXCR run on the PCR reads, TCRdb lists one record per CDR3 protein. The sample lists 600,000 to 700,000 distinct CDR3 sequences, roughly 15% occurring once. The V gene's germline CDR1 is KGHSH and CDR2 LQKENI. The V segment lost 3 bases and the J segment 1 base; nucleotides outside the gene matches: 4. The CDR3 consists of 15 residues. This TCR was sampled from a human donor who donated a stem cell graft to a child with acute myeloid leukemia. The material was PBMCs from the stem cell graft donor, obtained from the stem cell graft. The chain joins TRBV18 to TRBJ1-1; TRBD1 matches at 8 bases. CDR3 loop: CASSPQGAKNTEAFF. For the CDR3, the DNA is TGTGCCAGCTCACCTCAGGGGGCGAAGAACACTGAAGCTTTCTTT. Full variable domain (outside the CDR3, taken from reference TRBV18 and TRBJ1-1): NAGVMQNPRHLVRRRGQEARLRCSPMKGHSHVYWYRQLPEEGLKFMVYLQKENIIDESGMPKERFSAEFPKEGPSILRIQQVVRGDSAAYFCASSPQGAKNTEAFFGQGTRLTVV.